Each of the 14 T cell receptor beta chains below was sequenced from the same sample in a study of blood T cell repertoires in COVID-19. TCRdb's table, derived via immunoSEQ multiplex PCR, lists solely in-frame clones and lacks some. This sample has 270,000 or so clones, with around nine tenths found just once. Sequenced sample: PBMCs or T cells enriched from blood (not recorded which). The receptors originated from a woman younger than 30 who had recovered from COVID-19.

The chain uses TRBV19 and TRBJ1-1; maybe TRBD1 (6 bases). The ends were cut back, 3 bases at V and 2 bases at J, with 10 bases in the middle. Germline V gene data show CDR1 as LNHDA and CDR2 as SQIVND (reference sequence). The CDR3 has 14 amino acids. In DNA, the CDR3 is TGTGCCAGTAGTATCGGACAGCGAAACACTGAAGCTTTCTTT. As protein: CASSIGQRNTEAFF. The full variable domain, rest sourced from reference TRBV19 and TRBJ1-1, is DGGITQSPKYLFRKEGQNVTLSCEQNLNHDAMYWYRQDPGQGLRLIYYSQIVNDFQKGDIAEGYSVSREKKESFPLTVTSAQKNPTAFYLCASSIGQRNTEAFFGQGTRLTVV.

J is TRBJ1-3 and V is TRBV5-4; TRBD1 might be the D (6 bases). The V gene's germline CDR1 is SGHNT and CDR2 YYREEE (reference sequence). The CDR3 covers 14 residues. Trimming shortened V by 4 bases and J by 6 bases, and 14 bases separated the two germline ends. The DNA for the CDR3 is TGTGCCAGCAGCCAAATGGGGGGGGCAAACACCATATATTTT. This gives the protein CASSQMGGANTIYF.

The chain joins TRBV28 to TRBJ1-5; no firm D call. Trimming took off 1 base at V and 6 bases at J, with 19 bases between the two ends. The CDR3 contains 17 residues. Germline assignment: CDR1 MDHEN and CDR2 SYDVKM. CDR3 sequence: CASSLSGSGGGRQPQHF. Here the CDR3 DNA reads TGTGCCAGCAGTTTATCGGGTTCGGGTGGCGGGCGTCAGCCCCAGCATTTT.

The rearrangement uses TRBV18 and TRBJ2-5; 10 bases line up with TRBD2. There are 16 residues in the CDR3. CDR1 and CDR2 (germline): KGHSH, LQKENI. The V segment lost 3 bases and the J segment 1 base; nucleotides outside the gene matches: 5. For the CDR3, the DNA is TGTGCCAGCTCACCTTCGCCTAGCGGGGGCCAAGAGACCCAGTACTTC. This codes for CASSPSPSGGQETQYF.

The chain couples TRBV6-2 or TRBV6-3 to TRBJ2-1; D is possibly TRBD1 (6 bases). CDR1 and CDR2 from the germline V gene are MNHEY and SVGEGT. Trimming cost V 0 bases and J 7 bases, with 10 bases left between them. The CDR3 is made up of 14 amino acids. CDR3 loop: CASSYSDSLNEQFF. The CDR3 nucleotides read TGTGCCAGCAGTTACTCGGACAGTCTAAATGAGCAGTTCTTC.

This clone showed up just once. The rearrangement joins TRBV28 to TRBJ2-1; D possibly corresponds to TRBD1 (5 bases). Trimming shortened V by 3 bases and J by 3 bases, and 9 bases separated the two germline ends. CDR3 length equals 14 residues. The germline CDR1 and CDR2 sequences are MDHEN and SYDVKM. The CDR3, as DNA: TGTGCCAGCAGTTTCTCACAGGACTACAATGAGCAGTTCTTC. Encoded protein: CASSFSQDYNEQFF.

The table lists this clone with a count of one. CDR3 residues: CASSQDNYRTSGRAAGETQYF. In DNA form, the CDR3 reads TGCGCCAGCAGCCAAGATAACTACCGGACTAGCGGGAGGGCCGCGGGAGAGACCCAGTACTTC. The gene calls are TRBV4-1 and TRBJ2-5, with TRBD2 matching over 15 bases. CDR1 is MGHRA and CDR2 is YSYEKL in the germline V gene. The CDR3 runs to 21 residues. Trimming took 0 bases from V and 4 from J; bases not matched to a gene: 15.

CDR3 DNA: TGTGCCAGCAGCCAGGACTGGAACACTGAAGCTTTCTTT. Amino acids: CASSQDWNTEAFF. The rearrangement links TRBV14 to TRBJ1-1, with unresolved D. Germline loops: CDR1 SGHDN, CDR2 FVKESK. The ends were cut back, 3 bases at V and 1 base at J, with 6 bases in the middle. The CDR3 consists of 13 residues.

This chain joins TRBV4-1 and TRBJ2-5, with 7 nucleotides matching TRBD2. The CDR3 is 15 residues long. Germline CDR1 reads MGHRA; CDR2 reads YSYEKL. The J segment lost 4 bases and the V segment lost 1 base, leaving 6 bases of the junction unmatched. CDR3 sequence: CASSQGGGIGETQYF. CDR3 DNA: TGCGCCAGCAGCCAAGGGGGGGGTATTGGAGAGACCCAGTACTTC.

This clone is a singleton in its sample. The gene calls are TRBV24-1 and TRBJ2-2; tentatively, D is TRBD2 (5 bases). Trimming stripped 5 bases from V and 7 bases from J, with 13 bases between. Germline-derived CDR1 and CDR2 are KGHDR and SFDVKD. The length of the CDR3 is 14 residues. The CDR3 spells CATSGTIAGGELFF. As DNA, the CDR3 is TGTGCCACCAGTGGGACGATTGCGGGCGGGGAGCTGTTTTTT.

The chain recombines TRBV6-5 with TRBJ1-1, with 7 bases matching TRBD1. The CDR3 is made up of 15 amino acids. Losses at the gene ends were 5 bases for V and 1 base for J; bases not matched to a gene: 7. Germline V gives CDR1 MNHEY, CDR2 SVGAGI. In nucleotides, the CDR3 is TGTGCCAGCAGTCCCCTTAGGACAGGGAACACTGAAGCTTTCTTT. This codes for CASSPLRTGNTEAFF.

The chain is built from TRBV10-3 and TRBJ1-1, with a tentative D call TRBD1 (6 bases). There are 15 residues in the CDR3. Germline-derived CDR1 and CDR2 are ENHRY and SYGVKD. V was clipped by 4 bases and J by 0 bases, with 12 bases between them. CDR3 DNA sequence: TGTGCCATCAGTGGCCGCAGGGGCATGAACACTGAAGCTTTCTTT. Protein product: CAISGRRGMNTEAFF.

The chain has TRBV2 and TRBJ2-5; 10 nucleotides agree with TRBD1. The germline V gene encodes CDR1 SNHLY and CDR2 FYNNEI. J gave up 1 base and V 6 bases, and 5 bases lay outside the gene matches. The CDR3 is made up of 15 amino acids. CDR3 loop: CASRPDRGLQETQYF. The CDR3 bases are TGTGCCAGCAGACCAGACAGGGGGCTCCAAGAGACCCAGTACTTC.

The chain links TRBV19 to TRBJ1-1, with D hard to call. Germline lookup yields CDR1 LNHDA and CDR2 SQIVND (reference sequence). Trimming cost V 4 bases and J 4 bases, with 13 bases left between them. The CDR3 runs 14 residues. CDR3 protein: CASSNQVGITEAFF. CDR3 in DNA: TGTGCCAGTAGTAATCAGGTGGGCATCACTGAAGCTTTCTTT.